The 18 T cell receptor beta chains presented below share a single source sample, sequenced in a study of blood T cell repertoires in COVID-19. Produced via immunoSEQ multiplex PCR; TCRdb's table is partial and in-frame only. Of under 300,000 clones detected, less than 90% appear once; the ten largest clones hold approximately 1.4%. Sequenced sample: peripheral blood. The receptors here all came from a woman aged 40 to 50 who had recovered from COVID-19.

The chain carries TRBV4-1 and TRBJ2-3, with 10 bases that match TRBD2. V lost 1 base and J lost 5; bases outside the gene matches: 9. Germline V gene lookup returns CDR1 MGHRA and CDR2 YSYEKL. The CDR3 is 17 residues long. The CDR3, as DNA: TGCGCCAGCAGCCAAGTATCCAGCGGGGGGGCCCAAGATACGCAGTATTTT. This encodes CASSQVSSGGAQDTQYF.

The chain couples TRBV5-4 to TRBJ2-7, with D perhaps matching TRBD1 (6 bases). Germline V gene lookup returns CDR1 SGHNT and CDR2 YYREEE (reference sequence). The CDR3 spans 15 residues. The V gene lost 4 bases and the J gene lost 0 bases, with 14 bases spanning the gap. The DNA for the CDR3 is TGTGCCAGCAGCCCAGCAGGGGCCAGCTCCTACGAGCAGTACTTC. Its protein product is CASSPAGASSYEQYF.

This clone was counted only a few times. This chain's CDR3 is CASLQGAEYNSPLHF. The CDR3 region has the DNA TGTGCCAGCCTACAGGGGGCCGAATATAATTCACCCCTCCACTTT. This chain links TRBV28 with TRBJ1-6, with 9 bases that match TRBD1. With V trimmed by 8 bases and J by 4 bases, 6 bases remained unmatched. Per the germline V gene, CDR1 is MDHEN and CDR2 is SYDVKM. The CDR3 has 15 amino acids.

For this clone: The junction differs from germline at one of its ends, possibly a read error. As DNA, the CDR3 is TGTGCCAGCAGCCAGGACACCCTCTATCGCTTC. It specifies CASSQDTLYRF. V usage is TRBV13 and J usage is TRBJ1-2, with D tentatively TRBD1 (5 bases). The CDR3 sequence is 11 residues long. Germline V gives CDR1 PRHDT, CDR2 FYEKMQ (reference sequence).

The chain joins TRBV27 to TRBJ2-3; tentative D call: TRBD1 (6 bases). Per the germline V gene, CDR1 is MNHEY and CDR2 is SMNVEV (reference sequence). The CDR3 runs 15 residues. V was cut by 2 bases and J by 4 bases, with 13 bases left in between. The CDR3: CASSLIQGLADTQYF. CDR3 DNA: TGTGCCAGCAGTTTAATCCAGGGGCTCGCAGATACGCAGTATTTT.

This chain connects TRBV3-1 (or the pseudogene TRBV3-2) to TRBJ2-7; 8 nucleotides agree with TRBD1. Germline V gives CDR1 LGHDT, CDR2 YNNKEL (reference sequence). Losses at the gene ends were 2 bases for V and 3 bases for J; bases not matched to a gene: 12. There are 17 residues in the CDR3. This CDR3 reads CASSQWGQGQGIYEQYF. The CDR3 DNA follows: TGTGCCAGCAGCCAATGGGGGCAAGGACAGGGCATCTACGAGCAGTACTTC.

The chain combines TRBV5-1 with TRBJ2-3; TRBD2 might be the D (5 bases). V dropped 4 bases and J dropped 1 base, with 13 bases sitting between them. Germline V gives CDR1 SGHRS, CDR2 YFSETQ. The CDR3 has 15 amino acids. This CDR3 is CASSPITGGTDTQYF. The CDR3 nucleotides are TGCGCCAGCAGCCCGATCACCGGGGGCACAGATACGCAGTATTTT.

To note about this clone: The same CDR3 also results from other DNA sequences found in this sample. The chain uses TRBV6-5 and TRBJ2-7; D possibly corresponds to TRBD2 (7 bases). Germline V lookup: CDR1 MNHEY, CDR2 SVGAGI. The CDR3 is 13 residues long. Trimming shortened V by 0 bases and J by 6 bases, and 9 bases separated the two germline ends. Written as DNA, the CDR3 is TGTGCCAGCAGTTACTCGGGGGGGCTCGAGCAGTACTTC. This sequence encodes CASSYSGGLEQYF.

The chain combines TRBV30 with TRBJ2-1; weak D call: TRBD2 (6 bases). V gave up 1 base and J gave up 6 bases, with 10 bases separating them. There are 13 residues in the CDR3. In germline, CDR1 is GTSNPN, CDR2 SVGIG (reference sequence). In nucleotides, the CDR3 is TGTGCCTGGAGTGGACTAGTCGGCAATGAGCAGTTCTTC. It specifies CAWSGLVGNEQFF.

The CDR3 DNA follows: TGTGCCAGCAGCGAACTGGGCAGAGCTAATGAAAAACTGTTTTTT. Protein sequence: CASSELGRANEKLFF. The chain couples TRBV6-4 to TRBJ1-4; D is undetermined. V was cut by 6 bases and J by 3 bases, with 14 bases left in between. Germline V gene data show CDR1 as MRHNA and CDR2 as SNTAGT. This CDR3 is built from 15 residues.

The chain employs TRBV19 and TRBJ1-5; D uncertain. CDR3 length: 16 residues. V lost 6 bases and J 2 bases, leaving 17 bases between the germline ends. Germline V gene sequence: CDR1 LNHDA, CDR2 SQIVND (reference sequence). CDR3 in amino acids: CASSPHPTQGNQPQHF. The CDR3 nucleotides read TGTGCCAGTAGCCCCCACCCGACGCAGGGCAATCAGCCCCAGCATTTT.

This chain joins TRBV11-3 and TRBJ2-3; 10 bases map to TRBD2. Unmatched junction bases numbered 8, after V lost 0 bases and J lost 5 bases. Germline lookup yields CDR1 SGHNT and CDR2 YENEEA. The length of the CDR3 is 17 residues. The CDR3 DNA reads as TGTGCCAGCAGCTTAGATGGGGCTAGCGGGGGTCTAGATACGCAGTATTTT. Protein sequence: CASSLDGASGGLDTQYF.

The J gene is TRBJ1-1, the V gene TRBV19; TRBD1 agrees at 7 bases. CDR1 is LNHDA and CDR2 is SQIVND in the germline V gene (reference sequence). V dropped 8 bases and J dropped 6; count of bases not matched to a gene: 6. CDR3 length equals 12 residues. Here the CDR3 DNA reads TGTGCCAGTGCCCGACAGGGAGCTGAAGCTTTCTTT. Amino acid sequence: CASARQGAEAFF.

The CDR3: CASRRNLNTGELFF. In DNA form, the CDR3 reads TGTGCCAGCAGGAGAAATTTGAACACCGGGGAGCTGTTTTTT. The chain links TRBV6-5 to TRBJ2-2; D is undetermined. The length of the CDR3 is 14 residues. V dropped 6 bases and J dropped 1 base, with 9 bases sitting between them. CDR1 is MNHEY and CDR2 is SVGAGI in the germline V gene.

J is TRBJ2-7 and V is TRBV13; TRBD1 matches 10 bases. Germline values: CDR1 PRHDT, CDR2 FYEKMQ (reference sequence). V lost 4 bases and J lost 2; bases outside the gene matches: 11. This CDR3 is built from 17 residues. CDR3 nucleotide sequence: TGTGCCAGCAGCTCCATACCAGGGACAGGGGAAGCCTACGAGCAGTACTTC. Protein product: CASSSIPGTGEAYEQYF.

This clone is a singleton in its sample. This chain connects TRBV11-3 to TRBJ2-5; 8 bases map to TRBD1. The CDR3 extends over 16 amino acids. The J segment lost 4 bases and the V segment lost 1 base, leaving 8 bases of the junction unmatched. Per the germline V gene, CDR1 is SGHNT and CDR2 is YENEEA. CDR3 coding DNA: TGTGCCAGCAGCTTAGGCATCCAGGGGGCTGGAGAGACCCAGTACTTC. The encoded protein is CASSLGIQGAGETQYF.

This clone was observed a handful of times. The gene calls are TRBV11-2 and TRBJ2-3; D not resolved. Trimming shortened V by 2 bases and J by 5 bases, and 11 bases separated the two germline ends. From germline, CDR1 is SGHAT and CDR2 FQNNGV. The CDR3 length is 14 residues. The CDR3 spells CASSLSRLGDTQYF. Written as DNA, the CDR3 is TGTGCCAGCAGCTTATCCAGGCTGGGAGATACGCAGTATTTT.

V is TRBV10-3 and J is TRBJ2-7; 9 bases agree with TRBD1. J gave up 4 bases and V 7 bases, and 5 bases lay outside the gene matches. The CDR3 has 13 residues. Germline V gives CDR1 ENHRY, CDR2 SYGVKD. The DNA for the CDR3 is TGTGCCATCACCCGGGACAGGGTGTACGAGCAGTACTTC. Translation: CAITRDRVYEQYF.